One and the same sample provided the 25 T cell receptor beta chains below, sequenced in a study of T cells after yellow fever vaccination. A single record per CDR3 protein comes from TCRdb applying MiXCR to the 5' RACE reads. The sample holds around 300,000 distinct CDR3 sequences, over 4% seen once. Source: PBMCs, taken 5 days after the yellow fever booster vaccination. These receptors all come from a man aged 18 to 30 who received the YFV17D yellow fever vaccine.

This sequence joins TRBV20-1 and TRBJ1-2, with 7 bases that match TRBD1. The CDR3 runs to 16 residues. The trim removed 0 bases at V and 5 bases at J, leaving 12 bases unmatched. Germline-derived CDR1 and CDR2 are DFQATT and SNEGSKA (reference sequence). CDR3 bases: TGCAGTGCTAGAGATCCGCCTTGGACAGGCTTTTATGGCTACACCTTC. Translated, it gives CSARDPPWTGFYGYTF.

This clonotype was recorded a few times. The CDR3 protein is CASSATGNEQYF. The CDR3 nucleotides are TGTGCCAGCAGCGCGACAGGGAACGAGCAGTACTTC. The chain is built from TRBV7-9 and TRBJ2-7, with 7 positions matching TRBD1. CDR3 length: 12 amino acids. Germline V gives CDR1 SEHNR, CDR2 FQNEAQ (reference sequence). Trimming took 5 bases from V and 5 from J; bases not matched to a gene: 3.

This clonotype was seen at least ten times. The gene calls are TRBV20-1 and TRBJ2-1; 8 bases agree with TRBD2. The length of the CDR3 is 14 residues. In germline, CDR1 is DFQATT, CDR2 SNEGSKA (reference sequence). V shed 6 bases, J shed 0 bases, and the junction held 4 bases outside the gene matches. As DNA, the CDR3 is TGCAGTGCCCAGCGGGGGAGCTCCTACAATGAGCAGTTCTTC. Its translation is CSAQRGSSYNEQFF.

This clonotype was observed many times. The V gene is TRBV28, the J gene TRBJ2-4; perhaps TRBD1 as D (5 bases). Germline-derived CDR1 and CDR2 are MDHEN and SYDVKM. Trimming removed 3 bases from V and 4 bases from J, with 13 bases in between. The CDR3 loop spans 15 amino acids. CDR3 residues: CASSLAEAGKNIQYF. Written as DNA, the CDR3 is TGTGCCAGCAGTTTGGCCGAGGCAGGGAAAAACATTCAGTACTTC.

The V gene is TRBV7-8, the J gene TRBJ1-1, with 7 bases aligning to TRBD1. With 5 bases clipped from V and 4 bases from J, the junction kept 4 bases outside the gene matches. CDR1 SGHVS and CDR2 FQNEAQ come from the germline V gene. CDR3 length: 13 amino acids. Here the CDR3 DNA reads TGTGCCAGCAGCGCCCGGACAGGCACTGAAGCTTTCTTT. Translation gives CASSARTGTEAFF.

This clonotype was counted a few times. The CDR3 loop reads CASGLAGLSYNEQFF. The CDR3 bases are TGTGCCTCGGGACTAGCGGGTCTCTCCTACAATGAGCAGTTCTTC. V gene TRBV10-3 combines with J gene TRBJ2-1, with TRBD2 matching over 12 bases. This CDR3 comprises 15 residues. Germline V gene sequence: CDR1 ENHRY, CDR2 SYGVKD. The V gene end was trimmed by 11 bases and the J gene end by 0 bases; junction bases not matched to a gene: 5.

CDR3 coding DNA: TGCGCCAGCAGCTTGTTGCCGGACGACAATGAGCAGTTCTTC. Encoded protein: CASSLLPDDNEQFF. The chain is built from TRBV5-1 and TRBJ2-1, with D unresolved. This CDR3 is 14 amino acids long. V lost 1 base and J lost 5, with 10 bases in between. CDR1 is SGHRS, CDR2 YFSETQ, per germline.

This clonotype was counted a few times. The rearrangement links TRBV18 to TRBJ1-5; 9 bases align to TRBD1. Germline CDR1 and CDR2: KGHSH and LQKENI. There are 18 residues in the CDR3. V shed 6 bases, J shed 1 base, and the junction held 13 bases outside the gene matches. CDR3 in amino acids: CASSAGGTGSGSNQPQHF. The CDR3 nucleotides are TGTGCCAGCTCCGCAGGGGGGACAGGGAGTGGGAGCAATCAGCCCCAGCATTTT.

The sample holds a few counts of this clonotype. The chain has TRBV25-1 and TRBJ1-6; D not resolved. The CDR3 totals 16 residues. CDR1 is MGHDK, CDR2 SYGVNS, per germline. Trimming stripped 8 bases from V and 1 base from J, with 15 bases between. CDR3 DNA sequence: TGTGCCAGCGCCAGTGCTCGGGCGTCCTATAATTCACCCCTCCACTTT. This translates into CASASARASYNSPLHF. Together with reference TRBV25-1 and TRBJ1-6, the CDR3 gives the full variable domain: EADIYQTPRYLVIGTGKKITLECSQTMGHDKMYWYQQDPGMELHLIHYSYGVNSTEKGDLSSESTVSRIRTEHFPLTLESARPSHTSQYLCASASARASYNSPLHFGNGTRLTVT.

This clonotype has more than one count but fewer than ten. The chain recombines TRBV12-3 or TRBV12-4 with TRBJ2-1; D remains unclear. V dropped 4 bases and J dropped 8 bases, with 6 bases sitting between them. This CDR3 has 11 amino acids. CDR3 protein: CASSYADEQFF. The CDR3 DNA reads TGTGCCAGCAGTTACGCGGATGAGCAGTTCTTC.

This chain links TRBV18 with TRBJ2-2, with a possible D match to TRBD1 (6 bases). V was trimmed by 5 bases and J by 7 bases, leaving 11 bases between them. The CDR3 covers 13 residues. Germline V lookup: CDR1 KGHSH, CDR2 LQKENI. CDR3 sequence (DNA): TGTGCCAGCTCAGACAGGACTCTCGGGGAGCTGTTTTTT. Translating gives CASSDRTLGELFF.

The chain joins TRBV12-3 or TRBV12-4 to TRBJ2-5; 10 nucleotides match TRBD2. The CDR3 loop spans 15 amino acids. V dropped 6 bases and J dropped 3; count of bases not matched to a gene: 7. This CDR3 reads CASSPRTSGEETQYF. The DNA of the CDR3 is TGTGCCAGCAGCCCCCGGACTAGCGGAGAAGAGACCCAGTACTTC.

DNA of the CDR3: TGTGCCAGCAGCTTTGGCGGGGGGTTCAAAGAGACCCAGTACTTC. Translated, it gives CASSFGGGFKETQYF. This sequence joins TRBV11-2 and TRBJ2-5, with 8 bases matching TRBD2. With 3 bases clipped from V and 3 bases from J, the junction kept 6 bases outside the gene matches. Germline CDR1 is SGHAT and CDR2 is FQNNGV. There are 15 residues in the CDR3. The full variable domain, completed using reference TRBV11-2 and TRBJ2-5, is EAGVAQSPRYKIIEKRQSVAFWCNPISGHATLYWYQQILGQGPKLLIQFQNNGVVDDSQLPKDRFSAERLKGVDSTLKIQPAKLEDSAVYLCASSFGGGFKETQYFGPGTRLLVL.

J is TRBJ1-3 and V is TRBV7-2; 7 bases fit TRBD1. CDR3 length equals 15 residues. Germline V gene lookup returns CDR1 SGHTA and CDR2 FQGNSA. V was clipped by 5 bases and J by 0 bases; unmatched bases: 4. The CDR3 spells CASSPDRASGNTIYF. The CDR3 DNA is TGTGCCAGCAGCCCCGACAGGGCCTCTGGAAACACCATATATTTT.

This clonotype was seen a handful of times. The V and J genes are TRBV4-2 and TRBJ2-5, with D possibly TRBD1 on 5 matching bases. CDR3 length: 15 amino acids. The germline CDR1 and CDR2 sequences are LGHNA and YNFKEQ. With 1 base removed from V and 2 bases from J, the gap between germline ends came to 11 bases. The CDR3 is CASSQVLGQQETQYF. The CDR3 DNA reads TGTGCCAGCAGCCAAGTCTTGGGGCAACAAGAGACCCAGTACTTC.

This sequence joins TRBV5-1 and TRBJ1-5; the D is unclear. Between the trimmed V and J ends, which lost 0 bases and 3 bases, there was a span of 7 bases. Germline lookup yields CDR1 SGHRS and CDR2 YFSETQ. The CDR3 has 14 amino acids. CDR3 sequence reads: CASSLVGVNQPQHF. CDR3 sequence (DNA): TGCGCCAGCAGCTTGGTCGGGGTCAATCAGCCCCAGCATTTT.

This clonotype was seen ten or more times. The chain couples TRBV20-1 to TRBJ2-7, with 7 bases lining up with TRBD1. The trim removed 4 bases at V and 1 base at J, leaving 7 bases unmatched. This CDR3 has 14 residues. Germline CDR1 and CDR2: DFQATT and SNEGSKA (reference sequence). CDR3 sequence reads: CSATDRVYSYEQYV. The DNA of the CDR3 is TGCAGTGCTACCGACAGGGTATATTCCTACGAGCAGTACGTC.

The V and J genes are TRBV5-8 and TRBJ1-6, with TRBD1 as a possible D gene (6 bases). CDR3 length equals 15 residues. Between the trimmed V and J ends, which lost 3 bases and 9 bases, there was a span of 16 bases. Germline loops: CDR1 SGHTS, CDR2 YDEGEE. CDR3 residues: CASSYIQGGGSPLHF. CDR3 nucleotide sequence: TGTGCCAGCAGCTACATACAGGGAGGAGGTTCACCCCTCCACTTT.

Ten or more counts support this clonotype. The chain couples TRBV5-1 to TRBJ1-4; the D is unclear. This CDR3 contains 14 residues. Germline-derived CDR1 and CDR2 are SGHRS and YFSETQ. V was cut by 2 bases and J by 8 bases, with 13 bases left in between. The DNA for the CDR3 is TGCGCCAGCAGCTTCGGAGGGTCAAGCGAAAAACTGTTTTTT. It translates to CASSFGGSSEKLFF.

This chain joins TRBV6-2 or TRBV6-3 and TRBJ2-7, with 8 bases matching TRBD2. CDR3 length: 15 amino acids. The germline gives CDR1 MNHEY, CDR2 SVGEGT. V shed 6 bases, J shed 6 bases, and the junction held 13 bases outside the gene matches. CDR3 sequence (DNA): TGTGCCAGCAGCCACGCCTCCGGGGGGGCCTTCGAGCAGTACTTC. It is translated as CASSHASGGAFEQYF.

V usage is TRBV7-3 and J usage is TRBJ2-5, with TRBD2 matching 9 bases. CDR1 and CDR2 from the germline V gene are SGHTA and FQGTGA. The CDR3 runs to 15 residues. J gave up 5 bases and V 6 bases, and 10 bases lay outside the gene matches. This CDR3 reads CASSFRGGGQETQYF. CDR3 in DNA: TGTGCCAGCAGTTTTCGCGGGGGGGGTCAGGAGACCCAGTACTTC.

This clonotype was seen more than once but under ten times. This chain links TRBV20-1 with TRBJ2-1, with TRBD1 as a possible D gene (5 bases). V lost 1 base to trimming and J lost 7 bases, with 20 bases between them. This CDR3 has 16 residues. The germline V gene encodes CDR1 DFQATT and CDR2 SNEGSKA (reference sequence). The CDR3, as DNA: TGCAGTGCTAGAGGGGGCAGGCAACCTATTAGGAATGAGCAGTTCTTC. This gives the protein CSARGGRQPIRNEQFF.

This clonotype has just a few counts. V gene TRBV7-2 combines with J gene TRBJ2-5, with TRBD2 as a possible D gene (7 bases). This CDR3 is built from 17 residues. Germline CDR1 SGHTA, CDR2 FQGNSA. V shed 2 bases and J shed 2 bases, with 18 bases lying between them. The CDR3 nucleotides read TGTGCCAGCAGCTTAAAGGGGGGGGGCCCGTCTCAAGAGACCCAGTACTTC. Its protein product is CASSLKGGGPSQETQYF.

At least ten counts were recorded for this clonotype. The V call is TRBV4-2, the J call TRBJ1-4; D remains ambiguous. V was clipped by 1 base and J by 0 bases, with 3 bases between them. Germline assignment: CDR1 LGHNA and CDR2 YNFKEQ. The CDR3 covers 14 residues. The CDR3 loop is CASSQGSTNEKLFF. The CDR3 nucleotides are TGTGCCAGCAGCCAAGGATCAACTAATGAAAAACTGTTTTTT.

This clonotype was detected only a few times. The chain joins TRBV7-2 to TRBJ2-2; D is possibly TRBD1 or TRBD2 (6 bases each). Germline values: CDR1 SGHTA, CDR2 FQGNSA. Trimming left V 8 bases short and J 4 bases short, with 11 bases between. This CDR3 region has 13 residues. CDR3 nucleotides: TGTGCCAGCGAGAGGGGGGTCACCGGGGAGCTGTTTTTT. It translates to CASERGVTGELFF.